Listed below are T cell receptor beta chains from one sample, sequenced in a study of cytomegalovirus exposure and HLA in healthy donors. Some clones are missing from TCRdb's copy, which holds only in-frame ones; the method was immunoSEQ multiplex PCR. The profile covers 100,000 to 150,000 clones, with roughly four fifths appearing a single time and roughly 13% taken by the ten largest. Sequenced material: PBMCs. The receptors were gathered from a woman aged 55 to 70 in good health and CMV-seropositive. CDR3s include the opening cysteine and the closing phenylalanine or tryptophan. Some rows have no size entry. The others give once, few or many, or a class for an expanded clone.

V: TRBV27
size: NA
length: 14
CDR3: CASSPGLAAYEQYF

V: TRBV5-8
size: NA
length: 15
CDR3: CASSFRTSGSREQYF

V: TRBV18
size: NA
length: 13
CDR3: CASSIQGGYEQYF

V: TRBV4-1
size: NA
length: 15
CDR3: CASSQAHLRLYEQYF

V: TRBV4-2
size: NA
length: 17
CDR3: CASSQGPGHTSYNEQFF

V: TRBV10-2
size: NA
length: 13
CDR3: CASSLTQGYEQYF

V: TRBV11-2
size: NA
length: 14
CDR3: CASSQGSSTDTQYF

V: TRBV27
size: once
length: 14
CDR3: CASCDRGVRDTQYF

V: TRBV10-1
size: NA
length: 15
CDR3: CASTTAGQDNSPLHF

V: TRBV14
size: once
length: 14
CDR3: CASSHPGTTYEQYF

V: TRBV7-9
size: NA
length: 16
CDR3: CSSSSTFATGYYGYTF

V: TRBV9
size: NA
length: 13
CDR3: CASSVGGPYEQYF

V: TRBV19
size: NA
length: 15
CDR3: CASSTSGYTYNEQFF

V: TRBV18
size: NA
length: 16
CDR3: CASSPSPGGYNYGYTF

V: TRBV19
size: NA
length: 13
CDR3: CASRDRGNQPQHF

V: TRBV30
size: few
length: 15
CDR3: CAWAAGQGLNQPQHF

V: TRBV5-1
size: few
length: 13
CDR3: CASSLVGEDTQYF

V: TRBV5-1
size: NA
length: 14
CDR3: CASSLGGSGDGYTF

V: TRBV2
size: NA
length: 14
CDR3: CASSRQGMNTEAFF

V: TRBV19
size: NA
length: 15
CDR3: CASSRLAGTGDTQYF

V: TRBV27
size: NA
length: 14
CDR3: CASSRTSGRETQYF

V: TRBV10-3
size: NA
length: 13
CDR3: CAHSTPSTDTQYF

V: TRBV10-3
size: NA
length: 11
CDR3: CAISGRGEQFF

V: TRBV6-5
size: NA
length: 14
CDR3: CASRTGTGNTEAFF

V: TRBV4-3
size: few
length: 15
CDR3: CASSQSGGGTGELFF

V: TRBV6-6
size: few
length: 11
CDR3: CASTGGTEAFF

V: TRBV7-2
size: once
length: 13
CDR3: CASSLDQGSEAFF

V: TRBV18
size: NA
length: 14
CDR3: CASSIQGARKTQYF

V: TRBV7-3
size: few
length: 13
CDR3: CASSLQENTEAFF

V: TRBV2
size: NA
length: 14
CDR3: CASRGQRGRETQYF

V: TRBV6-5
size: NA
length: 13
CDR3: CASSYSPAGELFF

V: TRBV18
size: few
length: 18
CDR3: CASSPLRGGGSSNEKLFF

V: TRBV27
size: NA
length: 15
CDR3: CASRLARTVRETQYF

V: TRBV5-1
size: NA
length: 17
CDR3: CASSLDGFGGRDTEAFF

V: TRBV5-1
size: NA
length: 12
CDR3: CASSLPGEGYTF

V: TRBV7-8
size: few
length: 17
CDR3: CASSLEGSGFSNQPQHF

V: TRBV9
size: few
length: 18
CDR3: CASSAPPGERGAKETQYF

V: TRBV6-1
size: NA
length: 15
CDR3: CASSAVTSGRNEQFF

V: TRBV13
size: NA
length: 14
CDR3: CASSSGASGNTIYF

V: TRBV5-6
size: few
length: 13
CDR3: CASSFGGGAEAFF

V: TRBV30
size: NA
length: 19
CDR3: CAWSGTPGGRAFSYNEQFF

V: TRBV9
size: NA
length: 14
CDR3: CASSRAGQAYEQYF